The T cell receptor beta chain described here comes from a study of OX40 agonist ivuxolimab in advanced cancers. Whole-study findings and limits: Some nonresponders also had low normalized T-cell clonal expansion. Antigen specificity remained undetermined for the expanded peripheral T cells.

Some clones are missing from TCRdb's copy, which holds only in-frame ones; the method was immunoSEQ multiplex PCR. This repertoire shows tens of thousands of clones, 75% to 85% found once; its top ten account for 5% to 6%. CDR3 length equals 17 residues. V was clipped by 5 bases and J by 5 bases, with 22 bases between them. The germline V gene has CDR1 LNHNV and CDR2 YYDKDF (reference sequence). This clone was seen only a few times. Antigen unknown. The sequence derives from an adult with an advanced solid tumor such as melanoma, head and neck, liver or kidney cancer. The chain recombines TRBV15 with TRBJ1-5, with a weak D call TRBD1 (5 bases). The sample was CD4+ or CD8+ T cells sorted from blood, taken in a trial of the OX40 agonist ivuxolimab. The CDR3 DNA follows: TGTGCCACCAGCTTGAATTGGGGTAGGGGCTGGTATCAGCCCCAGCATTTT. Translating gives CATSLNWGRGWYQPQHF.